These T cell receptor beta chains were read from a single sample in a study of CD8+ T cells in alopecia areata. Assay used: immunoSEQ multiplex PCR; TCRdb lists only in-frame clones, some missing. This table holds 150,000 to 250,000 clones, nearly 60% found once. This specimen consisted of CD4+ T cells sorted from blood, obtained at week 24, from a patient treated with tofacitinib. All receptors come from a human donor with alopecia areata. Each CDR3 is given with its conserved first and last residue. A D gene is named only where the DNA matches it firmly. Only some rows state a clone size, as once, few, many or a class for expanded clones.

clone_size	d_call	v_call	j_call	cdr3_aa	cdr3_nt
few	TRBD2	TRBV29-1	TRBJ2-3	CSVVELAGSADTQYF	TGCAGCGTTGTGGAGCTAGCGGGAAGTGCAGATACGCAGTATTTT
NA	NA	TRBV4-3	TRBJ2-2	CASSQGVATNTGELFF	TGCGCCAGCAGCCAAGGGGTAGCCACGAACACCGGGGAGCTGTTTTTT
few	TRBD2	TRBV23-1	TRBJ2-7	CANPGTRLLRGGVEQYF	TGCGCCAACCCCGGGACTAGGCTCCTACGCGGTGGGGTCGAGCAGTACTTC
NA	TRBD2	TRBV29-1	TRBJ2-1	CSAILTSGSSYNEQFF	TGCAGCGCTATCTTGACTAGCGGGAGTTCCTACAATGAGCAGTTCTTC
NA	NA	TRBV2	TRBJ2-2	CASRAGYTGELFF	TGTGCCAGCAGGGCGGGCTACACCGGGGAGCTGTTTTTT
few	TRBD1	TRBV30	TRBJ2-6	CAWSVGQVSGANVLTF	TGTGCCTGGAGTGTGGGACAGGTCTCTGGGGCCAACGTCCTGACTTTC
once	TRBD1	TRBV4-3	TRBJ2-5	CASSQGDRDTETQYF	TGCGCCAGCAGCCAAGGGGACAGGGATACGGAGACCCAGTACTTC
few	NA	TRBV15	TRBJ1-5	CATSSRIGFPSNQPQHF	TGTGCCACCAGTAGCCGAATTGGCTTCCCAAGCAATCAGCCCCAGCATTTT
NA	NA	TRBV5-1	TRBJ2-7	CASGTGSSEQYF	TGCGCCAGCGGCACAGGGTCCAGCGAGCAGTACTTC
NA	TRBD2	TRBV29-1	TRBJ2-5	CSVDASGSETQYF	TGCAGCGTTGATGCTAGCGGGAGTGAGACCCAGTACTTC
few	TRBD2	TRBV29-1	TRBJ2-1	CSVWTSGGYNEQFF	TGCAGCGTCTGGACTAGCGGGGGCTACAATGAGCAGTTCTTC
NA	NA	TRBV30	TRBJ1-3	CACDRGRSGNTIYF	TGTGCCTGCGACCGGGGGCGCTCTGGAAACACCATATATTTT